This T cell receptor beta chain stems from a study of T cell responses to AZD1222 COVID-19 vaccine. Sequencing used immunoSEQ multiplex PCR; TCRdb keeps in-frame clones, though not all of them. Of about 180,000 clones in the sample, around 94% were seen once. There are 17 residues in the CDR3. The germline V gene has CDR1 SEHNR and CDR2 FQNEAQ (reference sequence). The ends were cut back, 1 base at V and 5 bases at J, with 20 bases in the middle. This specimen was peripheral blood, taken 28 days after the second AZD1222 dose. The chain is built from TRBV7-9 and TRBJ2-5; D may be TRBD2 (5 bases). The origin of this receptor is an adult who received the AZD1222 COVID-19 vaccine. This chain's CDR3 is CASSLGRLGDYRETQYF. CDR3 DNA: TGTGCCAGCAGCTTAGGGCGGCTAGGAGACTACCGGGAGACCCAGTACTTC.